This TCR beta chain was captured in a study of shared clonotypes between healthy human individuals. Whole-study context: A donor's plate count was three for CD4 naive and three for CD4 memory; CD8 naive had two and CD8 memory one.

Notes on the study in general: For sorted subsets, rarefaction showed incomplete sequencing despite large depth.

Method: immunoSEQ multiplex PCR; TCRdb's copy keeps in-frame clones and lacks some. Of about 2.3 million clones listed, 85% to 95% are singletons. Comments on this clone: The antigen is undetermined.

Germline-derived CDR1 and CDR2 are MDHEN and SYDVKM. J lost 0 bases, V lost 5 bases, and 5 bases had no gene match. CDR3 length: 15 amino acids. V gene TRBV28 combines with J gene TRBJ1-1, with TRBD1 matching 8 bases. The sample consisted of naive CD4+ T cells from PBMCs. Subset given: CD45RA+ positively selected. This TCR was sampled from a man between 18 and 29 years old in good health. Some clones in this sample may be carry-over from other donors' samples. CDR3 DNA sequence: TGTGCCAGCAGTCCAGGGGGCTCCCTGAACACTGAAGCTTTCTTT. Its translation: CASSPGGSLNTEAFF. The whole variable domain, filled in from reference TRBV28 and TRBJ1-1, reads DVKVTQSSRYLVKRTGEKVFLECVQDMDHENMFWYRQDPGLGLRLIYFSYDVKMKEKGDIPEGYSVSREKKERFSLILESASTNQTSMYLCASSPGGSLNTEAFFGQGTRLTVV.